At least ten counts were recorded for the clone carrying this TCR beta chain. Its specificity is not known. Germline loops: CDR1 MDHEN, CDR2 SYDVKM. The junction had 13 bases not matched to a gene; V was cut back by 6 bases and J by 4 bases. The length of the CDR3 is 17 residues. The sample originates from a study of T-cell reconstitution after alpha-beta-depleted transplantation in children. General observations from the study: At day 60, the high TCRbeta diversity found in some patients originated from recipient T cells and thymic progenitors that had survived. Expanded graft clones, several hundred of them, were reportedly the source of alpha-beta T cells about two months after transplant.

TCRbeta library preparation incorporated unique molecular identifiers. TCRdb reprocessed the PCR reads via MiXCR and lists one record per CDR3 protein. The table lists 550,000 to 800,000 distinct CDR3 sequences, about an eighth of them singletons. The chain recombines TRBV28 with TRBJ2-1; 9 positions match TRBD2. Sequencing used PBMCs, obtained before TCRalphabeta/CD19-depleted stem cell transplant. This receptor was obtained from a girl aged 2-9 years with congenital amegakaryocytic thrombocytopenia, due to receive a stem cell transplant. CDR3 region: CASSLSPGLALYNEQFF. The CDR3 bases are TGTGCCAGCAGCCTTAGTCCGGGACTAGCACTTTACAATGAGCAGTTCTTC.